This T cell receptor beta chain was captured in a study of blood T cells in healthy people across ages. Turning to the study itself: T cells yielded about one barcoded beta molecule per two cells through template switching.

Study-level findings and limits: Age brought a roughly linear fall in TCR beta diversity measured per million T cells. Diversity of TCR beta correlated strongly with naive T cell percentage.

This clonotype was seen a handful of times. No antigen is known for it. A J-beta primer mix and a sample-barcoded 5' primer were used in a second PCR of about 7 to 12 cycles. TCRdb reprocessed the 5' RACE reads with MiXCR, giving one entry per CDR3 protein. The sample contains about a million distinct CDR3 sequences, more than 30% of which appear only once. The CDR3 totals 14 residues. Trimming took 1 base from V and 3 from J, leaving 9 bases between them. Germline-derived CDR1 and CDR2 are SGHTA and FQGNSA. The extraction recovered at least 5 micrograms of total RNA per sample. The chain employs TRBV7-2 and TRBJ1-2; D is undetermined. The sample was blood. The TCR sequence derives from a man between 18 and 35 years old in good health. CDR3 sequence reads: CASSLEPGYYGYTF. The CDR3 bases are TGTGCCAGCAGCTTAGAACCGGGCTACTATGGCTACACCTTC.